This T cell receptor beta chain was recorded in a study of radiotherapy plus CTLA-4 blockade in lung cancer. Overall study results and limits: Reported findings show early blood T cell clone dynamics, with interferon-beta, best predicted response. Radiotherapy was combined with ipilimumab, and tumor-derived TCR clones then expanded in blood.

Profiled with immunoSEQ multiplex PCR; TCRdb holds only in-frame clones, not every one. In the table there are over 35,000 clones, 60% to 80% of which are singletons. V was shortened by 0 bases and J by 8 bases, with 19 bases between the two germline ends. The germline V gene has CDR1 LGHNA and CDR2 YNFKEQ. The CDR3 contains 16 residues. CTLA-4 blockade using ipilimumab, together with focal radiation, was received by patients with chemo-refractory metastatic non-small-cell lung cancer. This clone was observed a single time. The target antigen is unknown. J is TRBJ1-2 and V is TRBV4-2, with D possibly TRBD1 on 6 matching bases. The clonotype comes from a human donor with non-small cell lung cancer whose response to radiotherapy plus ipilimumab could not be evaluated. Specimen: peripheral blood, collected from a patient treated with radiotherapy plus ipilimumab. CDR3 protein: CASSQDVPGGAGGYTF. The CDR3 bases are TGTGCCAGCAGCCAAGATGTCCCGGGGGGCGCCGGGGGCTACACCTTC.